This T cell receptor (beta chain) was retrieved from a study of blood T cell repertoires in COVID-19. The CDR3 is 16 amino acids. Per germline, CDR1 SGHDT and CDR2 YYEEEE. V was shortened by 1 base and J by 0 bases, with 11 bases between the two germline ends. Authors' processing steps: The authors estimated nucleated cell counts from reference gene primer amplification. The data were produced by immunoSEQ multiplex PCR, yet TCRdb's version contains in-frame clones alone and is incomplete. V, J and clone size were drawn from that table, and D and trimming were deduced from the DNA. The table has about 220,000 clones, 65% to 85% seen once.

This receptor was obtained from a woman aged 25 to 39 who had recovered from COVID-19. Sequencing was carried out using peripheral blood. The J gene is TRBJ1-3, the V gene TRBV5-6, with D unclear. The CDR3 coding sequence is TGTGCCAGCAGCTTGTTGCCGCAGTACTCTGGAAACACCATATATTTT. Protein product: CASSLLPQYSGNTIYF. The variable domain in full, completed from reference TRBV5-6 and TRBJ1-3, reads DAGVTQSPTHLIKTRGQQVTLRCSPKSGHDTVSWYQQALGQGPQFIFQYYEEEERQRGNFPDRFSGHQFPNYSSELNVNALLLGDSALYLCASSLLPQYSGNTIYFGEGSWLTVV.